This passage covers 26 T cell receptor beta chains from one sample sequenced in a study of T cells in localized non-small cell lung cancer. TCRdb's table, derived via immunoSEQ multiplex PCR, lists solely in-frame clones and lacks some. The data hold about 82,000 clones, with around three quarters observed a single time. The sequencing here drew on PBMCs, taken before any cancer treatment. These receptors were collected from a man between 40 and 75 years old with stage II squamous cell lung carcinoma.

This clone showed up just a few times. CDR3 nucleotides: TGTGCCAGCTCCCCCAGGTCGGCAGGCAAAGGGAACACTGAAGCTTTCTTT. Its protein product is CASSPRSAGKGNTEAFF. The rearrangement uses TRBV18 and TRBJ1-1; D call uncertain. Per the germline V gene, CDR1 is KGHSH and CDR2 is LQKENI. This CDR3 has 17 amino acids. V lost 6 bases and J 1 base, leaving 21 bases between the germline ends.

V gene TRBV15 combines with J gene TRBJ2-7, with TRBD2 identical over 14 bases. The tail of the sequence fits TRBJ2-4 better, so the J call may be wrong. The germline V gene has CDR1 LNHNV and CDR2 YYDKDF (reference sequence). The CDR3 spans 15 residues. CDR3 region: CATSRLGTSGSIQYF. CDR3 bases: TGTGCCACCAGCAGACTCGGGACTAGCGGGAGCATTCAGTACTTC.

The V call is TRBV5-4, the J call TRBJ2-7; 11 nucleotides align to TRBD2. The CDR3 runs to 17 residues. Trimming removed 3 bases from V and 0 bases from J; junction bases left unmatched: 8. Germline-derived CDR1 and CDR2 are SGHNT and YYREEE (reference sequence). This CDR3 reads CASSSDPSGGSSYEQYF. The CDR3 DNA is TGTGCCAGCAGCTCCGACCCTAGCGGGGGGTCCTCCTACGAGCAGTACTTC.

This chain joins TRBV28 and TRBJ2-7; 9 bases match TRBD1. The CDR3 spans 14 residues. The germline V gene encodes CDR1 MDHEN and CDR2 SYDVKM. Trimming took 5 bases from V and 5 from J; bases not matched to a gene: 7. The CDR3 reads CASSNNRGLDEQYF. Here the CDR3 DNA reads TGTGCCAGCAGTAACAACAGGGGGCTCGACGAGCAGTACTTC.

J is TRBJ2-7 and V is TRBV4-1, with 10 bases that match TRBD2. The J segment lost 6 bases and the V segment lost 0 bases, leaving 2 bases of the junction unmatched. CDR3 length: 14 residues. Germline CDR1 and CDR2: MGHRA and YSYEKL. In DNA form, the CDR3 reads TGCGCCAGCAGCCAAGAACTAGCGGGACCCGAGCAGTACTTC. This codes for CASSQELAGPEQYF.

This clone has only one observation. The rearrangement uses TRBV7-2 and TRBJ1-2, with a weak D call TRBD1 (6 bases). Germline V CDR1 and CDR2: SGHTA, FQGNSA. The CDR3 loop spans 16 amino acids. The V end lost 1 base, the J end lost 4 bases, and 16 bases lay between the germline ends. Here the CDR3 reads CASSLVAAGAIYGYTF. The CDR3 bases are TGTGCCAGCAGCTTAGTTGCGGCGGGGGCTATCTATGGCTACACCTTC.

The rearrangement uses TRBV9 and TRBJ2-5, with a possible D match to TRBD1 (5 bases). The J call may not be correct, given that the DNA end is closer to TRBJ2-7. Germline CDR1 and CDR2: SGDLS and YYNGEE. The CDR3 is made up of 14 amino acids. CDR3 in amino acids: CASSVLQVGYEQYF. DNA for the CDR3: TGTGCCAGCAGCGTATTACAGGTCGGCTACGAGCAGTACTTC.

This clone came up a few times. This chain connects TRBV4-2 to TRBJ1-1, with D uncertain. CDR1 is LGHNA and CDR2 is YNFKEQ in the germline V gene. The CDR3 runs 12 residues. CDR3 residues: CATVRENTEAFF. Here the CDR3 DNA reads TGTGCTACCGTCCGGGAGAACACTGAAGCTTTCTTT.

The J gene is TRBJ1-2, the V gene TRBV30; D is undetermined. From germline, CDR1 is GTSNPN and CDR2 SVGIG (reference sequence). V dropped 0 bases and J dropped 3 bases, with 8 bases sitting between them. The CDR3 length is 13 residues. CDR3 in DNA: TGTGCCTGGAGTGTACCCCCTGACTATGGCTACACCTTC. It is translated as CAWSVPPDYGYTF.

This chain connects TRBV5-4 to TRBJ2-1; no reliable D call. CDR3 size: 13 residues. The germline V and J ends were trimmed by 0 bases and 3 bases, with 4 bases remaining between them. Germline CDR1 and CDR2: SGHNT and YYREEE (reference sequence). CDR3 coding DNA: TGTGCCAGCAGCTTGGAAGTCTACAATGAGCAGTTCTTC. It is translated as CASSLEVYNEQFF.

This chain links TRBV2 with TRBJ2-7; 9 bases align to TRBD2. V dropped 8 bases and J dropped 2; count of bases not matched to a gene: 16. The CDR3 sequence is 17 residues long. The germline gives CDR1 SNHLY, CDR2 FYNNEI. The CDR3 sequence is CASLWEDGVAGAYEQYF. The CDR3 DNA sequence: TGTGCCAGCCTCTGGGAGGACGGAGTAGCGGGGGCCTACGAGCAGTACTTC. The whole variable domain, filled in from reference TRBV2 and TRBJ2-7, reads EPEVTQTPSHQVTQMGQEVILRCVPISNHLYFYWYRQILGQKVEFLVSFYNNEISEKSEIFDDQFSVERPDGSNFTLKIRSTKLEDSAMYFCASLWEDGVAGAYEQYFGPGTRLTVT.

The V and J genes are TRBV29-1 and TRBJ1-1, with D perhaps TRBD1 (6 bases). Trimming stripped 6 bases from V and 3 bases from J, with 11 bases between. Germline loops: CDR1 SQVTM, CDR2 ANQGSEA. CDR3 size: 12 residues. CDR3 nucleotide sequence: TGCAGCGTGACCAGGGGCGACACTGAAGCTTTCTTT. Its translation: CSVTRGDTEAFF.

V usage is TRBV20-1 and J usage is TRBJ2-3, with D maybe TRBD2 (5 bases). This CDR3 is built from 11 residues. CDR1 DFQATT and CDR2 SNEGSKA come from the germline V gene (reference sequence). Trimming left V 4 bases short and J 4 bases short, with 6 bases between. In DNA form, the CDR3 reads TGCAGTGCTATCGGGGCAGATACGCAGTATTTT. It translates to CSAIGADTQYF.

The rearrangement joins TRBV28 to TRBJ2-2; perhaps TRBD2 as D (5 bases). This CDR3 region has 14 residues. Germline lookup yields CDR1 MDHEN and CDR2 SYDVKM. V was cut by 7 bases and J by 6 bases, with 15 bases left in between. The CDR3, as DNA: TGTGCCAGCATAGGTGGAGGTTCCCCCGGGGAGCTGTTTTTT. Amino acids: CASIGGGSPGELFF.

The V and J genes are TRBV7-2 and TRBJ2-1; 9 positions match TRBD2. This CDR3 region has 15 residues. Germline V lookup: CDR1 SGHTA, CDR2 FQGNSA. The junction had 7 bases not matched to a gene; V was cut back by 7 bases and J by 3 bases. For the CDR3, the DNA is TGTGCCAGCACCAATCTAGCGGGATTCTACAATGAGCAGTTCTTC. Amino acid sequence: CASTNLAGFYNEQFF.

Comments on this clone: With a far larger clone one base away, a read error is the likely cause. Additional DNA sequences in this sample encode the identical CDR3. The CDR3, as DNA: TGCGCCAGCAGCTTGGCTGGGGGTGGGAGGACTGAAGCTTTCTTT. Its translation: CASSLAGGGRTEAFF. The J gene is TRBJ1-1, the V gene TRBV5-1; D is perhaps TRBD1 (5 bases). Trimming removed 0 bases from V and 5 bases from J, with 14 bases in between. The CDR3 sequence is 15 residues long. Germline CDR1 reads SGHRS; CDR2 reads YFSETQ.

The sample holds a few counts of this clone. This chain links TRBV28 with TRBJ2-5; tentatively, D is TRBD1 or TRBD2 (5 bases each). CDR3 length: 15 amino acids. With 5 bases removed from V and 0 bases from J, the gap between germline ends came to 13 bases. CDR1 is MDHEN, CDR2 SYDVKM, per germline. CDR3 coding DNA: TGTGCCAGCAGTCCCTTGGGACGGAACCAAGAGACCCAGTACTTC. Protein: CASSPLGRNQETQYF.

V is TRBV19 and J is TRBJ1-5; TRBD1 matches 9 bases. This CDR3 has 13 residues. With V trimmed by 7 bases and J by 6 bases, 4 bases remained unmatched. The germline V gene encodes CDR1 LNHDA and CDR2 SQIVND (reference sequence). CDR3: CASMGQGRQPQHF. In DNA, the CDR3 is TGTGCCAGTATGGGACAGGGTCGTCAGCCCCAGCATTTT.

V is TRBV7-2 and J is TRBJ2-7, with 8 bases matching TRBD1. The length of the CDR3 is 13 residues. After removal of 3 bases from V and 3 bases from J, the junction contained 1 base not matched to a gene. Germline CDR1 reads SGHTA; CDR2 reads FQGNSA. CDR3 sequence reads: CASSFDRGYEQYF. CDR3 nucleotide sequence: TGTGCCAGCAGCTTCGACAGGGGCTACGAGCAGTACTTC.

The V gene is TRBV30, the J gene TRBJ1-2; 9 bases fit TRBD1. Per the germline V gene, CDR1 is GTSNPN and CDR2 is SVGIG (reference sequence). V dropped 2 bases and J dropped 4; count of bases not matched to a gene: 8. The CDR3 is 15 residues long. The CDR3 sequence: CAWSRDRALFYGYTF. The CDR3 DNA is TGTGCCTGGAGTAGGGACAGGGCGCTATTCTATGGCTACACCTTC.

The chain has TRBV11-2 and TRBJ2-4, with D possibly being TRBD1 (5 bases). V lost 1 base to trimming and J lost 3 bases, with 13 bases between them. The length of the CDR3 is 16 residues. The V gene's germline CDR1 is SGHAT and CDR2 FQNNGV. The DNA of the CDR3 is TGTGCCAGCAGCTTAGGGACACCGTTGGACAAAAACATTCAGTACTTC. Protein product: CASSLGTPLDKNIQYF.

This clone was recorded a few times. The chain has TRBV5-1 and TRBJ1-2; D unclear. V dropped 4 bases and J dropped 2 bases, with 21 bases sitting between them. This CDR3 region has 17 residues. CDR1 and CDR2 from the germline V gene are SGHRS and YFSETQ. CDR3 DNA: TGCGCCAGCAGCCACCTCCCCCCGGGCGCCGGGAACTATGGCTACACCTTC. Translated: CASSHLPPGAGNYGYTF.

This chain connects TRBV7-2 to TRBJ2-7, with 8 positions matching TRBD2. V lost 3 bases and J lost 0; bases outside the gene matches: 10. The CDR3 is 17 amino acids. The germline CDR1 and CDR2 sequences are SGHTA and FQGNSA. This CDR3 reads CASSFSGGLLSSYEQYF. The CDR3 coding sequence is TGTGCCAGCAGCTTCAGCGGGGGCCTCCTGAGCTCCTACGAGCAGTACTTC.

This chain joins TRBV7-9 and TRBJ2-3, with D possibly TRBD2 on 5 matching bases. Trimming cost V 5 bases and J 0 bases, with 15 bases left between them. The CDR3 is made up of 16 amino acids. Germline loops: CDR1 SEHNR, CDR2 FQNEAQ (reference sequence). CDR3 in amino acids: CASSPPGLLSTDTQYF. The CDR3 DNA reads as TGTGCCAGCAGCCCCCCCGGACTTCTTAGCACAGATACGCAGTATTTT.

The rearrangement links TRBV28 to TRBJ1-4; TRBD1 might be the D (5 bases). CDR3 size: 17 residues. Per the germline V gene, CDR1 is MDHEN and CDR2 is SYDVKM. Deletions cut 3 bases from V and 2 bases from J, with 16 bases between. The CDR3 region is CASSLRKRGLTNEKLFF. CDR3 nucleotides: TGTGCCAGCAGTTTGCGCAAAAGGGGATTGACTAATGAAAAACTGTTTTTT.

The count of this clone is one. V usage is TRBV28 and J usage is TRBJ2-7; tentatively, D is TRBD1 (6 bases). The germline V and J ends were trimmed by 2 bases and 2 bases, with 13 bases remaining between them. The germline V gene has CDR1 MDHEN and CDR2 SYDVKM. The CDR3 has 15 amino acids. The CDR3 DNA is TGTGCCAGCAGTTTACCCGCAGGGGCGGCCTACGAGCAGTACTTC. It specifies CASSLPAGAAYEQYF.